These 23 T cell receptor beta chains were all obtained from the same sample, sequenced in a study of T cell responses to AZD1222 COVID-19 vaccine. Method: immunoSEQ multiplex PCR; TCRdb's copy keeps in-frame clones and lacks some. The profile shows some 170,000 clones, about 92% of them singletons. Sequencing used peripheral blood, obtained on day 0 of AZD1222 vaccination. The receptors shown here come from an adult in good health.

The rearrangement uses TRBV14 and TRBJ1-1, with D hard to call. V lost 1 base to trimming and J lost 5 bases, with 14 bases between them. This CDR3 is 15 amino acids long. Per the germline V gene, CDR1 is SGHDN and CDR2 is FVKESK. CDR3 bases: TGTGCCAGCAGCCAAGTTGGGGTGCTGAGGACTGAAGCTTTCTTT. It encodes CASSQVGVLRTEAFF.

The gene calls are TRBV28 and TRBJ1-4, with D possibly TRBD1 on 5 matching bases. This CDR3 contains 14 residues. The germline V gene encodes CDR1 MDHEN and CDR2 SYDVKM. The ends were cut back, 4 bases at V and 6 bases at J, with 12 bases in the middle. In nucleotides, the CDR3 is TGTGCCAGCAGTTCCGGGACTTACTATGAAAAACTGTTTTTT. It codes for CASSSGTYYEKLFF.

V gene TRBV7-9 combines with J gene TRBJ2-3; a weak D match, TRBD1 (6 bases). CDR3 length: 15 residues. CDR1 is SEHNR, CDR2 FQNEAQ, per germline (reference sequence). Trimming took 4 bases from V and 3 from J, leaving 14 bases between them. CDR3 in amino acids: CASSWMGAATDTQYF. CDR3 DNA sequence: TGTGCCAGCAGCTGGATGGGGGCTGCGACAGATACGCAGTATTTT.

This chain joins TRBV18 and TRBJ2-1; 12 nucleotides line up with TRBD2. Germline loops: CDR1 KGHSH, CDR2 LQKENI. The CDR3 has 17 residues. J was trimmed by 2 bases and V by 3 bases; bases with no gene match: 5. CDR3: CASSPPPSGGAYNEQFF. CDR3 nucleotide sequence: TGTGCCAGCTCACCCCCCCCTAGCGGGGGGGCCTACAATGAGCAGTTCTTC. The full variable domain, with the rest looked up from reference TRBV18 and TRBJ2-1, is NAGVMQNPRHLVRRRGQEARLRCSPMKGHSHVYWYRQLPEEGLKFMVYLQKENIIDESGMPKERFSAEFPKEGPSILRIQQVVRGDSAAYFCASSPPPSGGAYNEQFFGPGTRLTVL.

This sequence joins TRBV7-2 and TRBJ1-6, with no clear D. Deletions cut 6 bases from V and 6 bases from J, with 9 bases between. The germline gives CDR1 SGHTA, CDR2 FQGNSA. The CDR3 is 13 residues long. DNA of the CDR3: TGTGCCAGCAGGAAGAGGGTTAATTCACCCCTCCACTTT. Protein product: CASRKRVNSPLHF.

The chain employs TRBV23-1 and TRBJ2-5, with D maybe TRBD2 (7 bases). Being an ORF, TRBV23-1 has a function that is uncertain. CDR3 length: 16 residues. Trimming shortened V by 1 base and J by 2 bases, and 14 bases separated the two germline ends. The CDR3 nucleotides are TGCGCCAGCAGTCAATTTAGGCGGGGGCGACAAGAGACCCAGTACTTC. Its protein is CASSQFRRGRQETQYF.

The chain joins TRBV5-4 to TRBJ1-2, with D tentatively TRBD1 (5 bases). Germline CDR1 is SGHNT and CDR2 is YYREEE (reference sequence). V lost 2 bases, J lost 8 bases, and 19 bases lay in between. The CDR3 contains 15 residues. This CDR3 is CASSLLPTFGGGYTF. The CDR3 DNA reads TGTGCCAGCAGCTTATTGCCTACCTTTGGGGGGGGCTACACCTTC.

This sequence joins TRBV7-6 and TRBJ2-1, with 9 bases identical to TRBD2. Germline assignment: CDR1 SGHVS and CDR2 FNYEAQ. The V segment lost 5 bases and the J segment 6 bases; nucleotides outside the gene matches: 8. The CDR3 covers 15 residues. This CDR3 reads CASSAGSGGTNEQFF. CDR3 in DNA: TGTGCCAGCAGCGCCGGTAGCGGGGGCACCAATGAGCAGTTCTTC.

The genes are TRBV6-6 and TRBJ1-5; D is uncertain. CDR1 is MNHNY, CDR2 SVGAGI, per germline (reference sequence). The ends were cut back, 5 bases at V and 4 bases at J, with 21 bases in the middle. This CDR3 has 17 residues. CDR3 bases: TGTGCCAGCAGTCCCTACCTGCAGAGGTTTAGGAATCAGCCCCAGCATTTT. Encoded protein: CASSPYLQRFRNQPQHF.

The V call is TRBV7-8, the J call TRBJ1-2, with a weak D call TRBD1 (5 bases). Germline values: CDR1 SGHVS, CDR2 FQNEAQ. V was cut by 4 bases and J by 2 bases, with 11 bases left in between. CDR3 size: 14 residues. The CDR3 DNA reads TGTGCCAGCAGCTATCGGGACTCCAACTATGGCTACACCTTC. Encoded protein: CASSYRDSNYGYTF.

This clone was detected once. This rearrangement joins TRBV18 to TRBJ2-1, with D perhaps TRBD1 (5 bases). V lost 3 bases and J lost 10, with 10 bases in between. CDR1 is KGHSH, CDR2 LQKENI, per germline. The CDR3 is 12 residues long. CDR3 region: CASSPGQWEQFF. The CDR3 coding sequence is TGTGCCAGCTCACCCGGACAATGGGAGCAGTTCTTC.

This chain connects TRBV11-2 to TRBJ2-7; TRBD2 matches at 7 bases. The germline CDR1 and CDR2 sequences are SGHAT and FQNNGV. J gave up 2 bases and V 5 bases, and 12 bases lay outside the gene matches. The CDR3 runs to 16 residues. The DNA of the CDR3 is TGTGCCAGCAGCCCCGTGGGAGGGGCGCGGGCCTACGAGCAGTACTTC. Translated, it gives CASSPVGGARAYEQYF. Together with reference TRBV11-2 and TRBJ2-7, the CDR3 gives the full variable domain: EAGVAQSPRYKIIEKRQSVAFWCNPISGHATLYWYQQILGQGPKLLIQFQNNGVVDDSQLPKDRFSAERLKGVDSTLKIQPAKLEDSAVYLCASSPVGGARAYEQYFGPGTRLTVT.

The table lists this clone with a count of one. The chain recombines TRBV5-1 with TRBJ1-2; possibly TRBD1 for D (5 bases). The CDR3 runs to 14 residues. With 0 bases removed from V and 4 bases from J, the gap between germline ends came to 10 bases. The V gene's germline CDR1 is SGHRS and CDR2 YFSETQ. The CDR3 here is CASSLATGSYGYTF. Here the CDR3 DNA reads TGCGCCAGCAGCTTGGCCACAGGTTCCTATGGCTACACCTTC. The full variable domain, rest sourced from reference TRBV5-1 and TRBJ1-2, is KAGVTQTPRYLIKTRGQQVTLSCSPISGHRSVSWYQQTPGQGLQFLFEYFSETQRNKGNFPGRFSGRQFSNSRSEMNVSTLELGDSALYLCASSLATGSYGYTFGSGTRLTVV.

This chain connects TRBV2 to TRBJ1-5; D gene unclear. This CDR3 spans 15 amino acids. With 6 bases removed from V and 3 bases from J, the gap between germline ends came to 15 bases. From germline, CDR1 is SNHLY and CDR2 FYNNEI. The CDR3 here is CASRLQLANNQPQHF. The CDR3 nucleotides are TGTGCCAGCAGACTTCAGCTGGCCAACAATCAGCCCCAGCATTTT.

This sequence joins TRBV7-8 and TRBJ2-6; a weak D match, TRBD1 (6 bases). Looked up from germline, CDR1 is SGHVS and CDR2 is FQNEAQ. CDR3 length: 15 amino acids. V lost 5 bases and J lost 2, with 10 bases in between. CDR3 coding DNA: TGTGCCAGCAGCGTAGGGGGAGCTGGGGCCAACGTCCTGACTTTC. This encodes CASSVGGAGANVLTF. Together with reference TRBV7-8 and TRBJ2-6, the CDR3 gives the full variable domain: GAGVSQSPRYKVAKRGQDVALRCDPISGHVSLFWYQQALGQGPEFLTYFQNEAQLDKSGLPSDRFFAERPEGSVSTLKIQRTQQEDSAVYLCASSVGGAGANVLTFGAGSRLTVL.

This sequence joins TRBV5-1 and TRBJ1-2; D is perhaps TRBD1 (5 bases). The ends were cut back, 2 bases at V and 12 bases at J, with 17 bases in the middle. The germline V gene has CDR1 SGHRS and CDR2 YFSETQ. The CDR3 length is 13 residues. CDR3 bases: TGCGCCAGCAGCTTAACGGGGGAGGGTGGAAACACCTTC. This translates into CASSLTGEGGNTF.

The chain uses TRBV9 and TRBJ2-1; D unresolved. This CDR3 contains 15 residues. The germline V gene has CDR1 SGDLS and CDR2 YYNGEE. Trimming stripped 1 base from V and 0 bases from J, with 8 bases between. CDR3 in amino acids: CASSVISSSYNEQFF. The CDR3 bases are TGTGCCAGCAGCGTAATCTCGAGCTCCTACAATGAGCAGTTCTTC.

The J gene is TRBJ2-7, the V gene TRBV28, with unresolved D. Trimming took off 3 bases at V and 5 bases at J, with 5 bases between the two ends. CDR1 is MDHEN and CDR2 is SYDVKM in the germline V gene. The CDR3 sequence is 11 residues long. The CDR3 reads CASSLPHEQYF. The DNA of the CDR3 is TGTGCCAGCAGTTTGCCCCACGAGCAGTACTTC.

The rearrangement uses TRBV7-9 and TRBJ2-7; 9 bases line up with TRBD1. The V gene's germline CDR1 is SEHNR and CDR2 FQNEAQ (reference sequence). V shed 3 bases, J shed 3 bases, and the junction held 3 bases outside the gene matches. The CDR3 is 14 residues long. In nucleotides, the CDR3 is TGTGCCAGCAGCTTCACAGGGGGCGGCTACGAGCAGTACTTC. It translates to CASSFTGGGYEQYF.

V gene TRBV4-2 combines with J gene TRBJ2-3, with 10 bases matching TRBD2. Germline V CDR1 and CDR2: LGHNA, YNFKEQ. The V gene end was trimmed by 1 base and the J gene end by 4 bases; junction bases not matched to a gene: 14. This CDR3 region has 19 residues. CDR3 sequence: CASSQVFVGGSGGADTQYF. DNA for the CDR3: TGTGCCAGCAGCCAAGTTTTTGTTGGTGGCAGCGGGGGGGCAGATACGCAGTATTTT.

The chain uses TRBV2 and TRBJ2-4, with 13 bases that match TRBD2. From germline, CDR1 is SNHLY and CDR2 FYNNEI. This CDR3 is 16 amino acids long. V gave up 4 bases and J gave up 4 bases; unmatched junction bases: 4. The CDR3 nucleotides read TGTGCCAGCAGTGCACCGGGACTAGCGGGGAAAAACATTCAGTACTTC. This sequence encodes CASSAPGLAGKNIQYF.

The chain employs TRBV28 and TRBJ2-7; a weak D match, TRBD1 (6 bases). CDR3 size: 14 residues. The germline CDR1 and CDR2 sequences are MDHEN and SYDVKM. With 7 bases removed from V and 2 bases from J, the gap between germline ends came to 15 bases. The CDR3 DNA follows: TGTGCCAGCAAGAGGGGGACAATCCCCTACGAGCAGTACTTC. It codes for CASKRGTIPYEQYF. The variable domain in full, with the rest retrieved from reference TRBV28 and TRBJ2-7, is DVKVTQSSRYLVKRTGEKVFLECVQDMDHENMFWYRQDPGLGLRLIYFSYDVKMKEKGDIPEGYSVSREKKERFSLILESASTNQTSMYLCASKRGTIPYEQYFGPGTRLTVT.

The chain has TRBV6-5 and TRBJ1-2; D is unclear. Trimming pared 1 base from V and 4 bases from J, leaving 4 bases between. Germline values: CDR1 MNHEY, CDR2 SVGAGI. CDR3 length: 12 residues. CDR3 sequence: CASSYYGYGYTF. The CDR3 DNA sequence: TGTGCCAGCAGTTACTATGGCTATGGCTACACCTTC.